Included here is one TCR beta chain sequence, with context. The CDR3 spans 14 residues. This sample stems from a study of blood T cell repertoires in COVID-19. Across the study: There were acute and convalescent COVID-19 samples, and they came from the United States, Italy and Spain. PBMCs, B-cell-depleted T cells, or T cells provided the cDNA or gDNA that made up the material.

Per the study methods: Reference gene primers were amplified, and this amplification served to estimate nucleated cell counts. Sequencing was performed with immunoSEQ multiplex PCR; in TCRdb, only in-frame clones are kept and a portion is missing. V and J calls and clone size are those listed in that table; D and trimming were worked out from the DNA. The top ten clones hold around 4.5% of a sample with 70,000 to 85,000 clones, approximately 90% of them seen once. The chain has TRBV21-1 and TRBJ2-7; the D segment call TRBD1 is taken from the table without a DNA check. TRBV21-1 is deemed a pseudogene. The receptor comes from a woman aged 55 to 70 with active COVID-19. The source material was peripheral blood. CDR3 sequence (DNA): TGTGCCAGCGGGACAGGGAAGGACTGCTACGAGCAGTACTTC. It translates to CASGTGKDCYEQYF.